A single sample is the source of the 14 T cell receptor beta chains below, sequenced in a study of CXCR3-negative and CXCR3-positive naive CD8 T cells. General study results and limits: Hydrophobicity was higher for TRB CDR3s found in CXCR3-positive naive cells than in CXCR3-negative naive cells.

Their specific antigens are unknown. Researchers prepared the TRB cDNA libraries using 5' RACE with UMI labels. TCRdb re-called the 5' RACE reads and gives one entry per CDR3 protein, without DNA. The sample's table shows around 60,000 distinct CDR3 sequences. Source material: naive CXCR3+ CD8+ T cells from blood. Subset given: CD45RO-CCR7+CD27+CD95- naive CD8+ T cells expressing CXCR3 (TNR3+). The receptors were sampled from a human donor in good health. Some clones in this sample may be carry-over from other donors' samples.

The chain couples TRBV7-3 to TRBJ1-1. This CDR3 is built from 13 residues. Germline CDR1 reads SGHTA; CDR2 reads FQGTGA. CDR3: CASSFLDRTEAFF.

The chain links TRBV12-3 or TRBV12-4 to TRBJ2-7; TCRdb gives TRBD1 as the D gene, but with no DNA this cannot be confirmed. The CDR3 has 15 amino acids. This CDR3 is CASSPSPGEKSEQYF.

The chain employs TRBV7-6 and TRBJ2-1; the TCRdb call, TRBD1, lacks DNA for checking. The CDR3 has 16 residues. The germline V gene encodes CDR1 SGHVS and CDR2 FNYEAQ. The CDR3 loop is CASSFLQGRSYNEQFF.

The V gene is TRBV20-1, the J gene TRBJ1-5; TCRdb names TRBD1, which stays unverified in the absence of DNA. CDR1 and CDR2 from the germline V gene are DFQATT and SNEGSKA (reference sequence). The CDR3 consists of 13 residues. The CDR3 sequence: CSARDPGYQPQHF.

The CDR3 loop is CASSQERKRKETQYF. The chain recombines TRBV28 with TRBJ2-5. The CDR3 has 15 residues. Germline values: CDR1 MDHEN, CDR2 SYDVKM.

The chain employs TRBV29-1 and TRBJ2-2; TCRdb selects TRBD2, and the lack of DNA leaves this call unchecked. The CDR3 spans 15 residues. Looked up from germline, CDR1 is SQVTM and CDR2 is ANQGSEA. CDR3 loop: CSVEEWREGTGELFF.

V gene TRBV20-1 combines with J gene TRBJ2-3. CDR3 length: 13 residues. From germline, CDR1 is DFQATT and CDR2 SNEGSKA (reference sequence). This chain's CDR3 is CSARDISTDTQYF.

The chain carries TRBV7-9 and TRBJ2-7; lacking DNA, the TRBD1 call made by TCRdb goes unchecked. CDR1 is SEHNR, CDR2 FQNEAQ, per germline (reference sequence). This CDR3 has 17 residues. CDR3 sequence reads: CASSTGTDVDVSYEQYF.

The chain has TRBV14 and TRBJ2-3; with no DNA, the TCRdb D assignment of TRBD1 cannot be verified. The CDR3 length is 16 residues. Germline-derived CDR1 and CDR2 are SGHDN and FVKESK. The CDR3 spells CASSPRVTVWTDTQYF.

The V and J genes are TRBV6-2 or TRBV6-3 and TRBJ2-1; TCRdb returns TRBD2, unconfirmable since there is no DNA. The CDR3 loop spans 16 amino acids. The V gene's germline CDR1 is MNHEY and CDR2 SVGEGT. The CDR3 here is CASSYTGASGANEQFF.

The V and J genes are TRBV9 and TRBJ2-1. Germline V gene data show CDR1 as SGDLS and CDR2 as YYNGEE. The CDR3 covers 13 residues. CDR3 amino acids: CASSVGQYNEQFF.

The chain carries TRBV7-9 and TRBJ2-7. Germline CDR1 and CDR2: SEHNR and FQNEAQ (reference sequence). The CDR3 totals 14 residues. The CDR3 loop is CASSLVSSVHEQYF. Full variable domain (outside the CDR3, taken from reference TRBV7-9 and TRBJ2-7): DTGVSQNPRHKITKRGQNVTFRCDPISEHNRLYWYRQTLGQGPEFLTYFQNEAQLEKSRLLSDRFSAERPKGSFSTLEIQRTEQGDSAMYLCASSLVSSVHEQYFGPGTRLTVT.

The CDR3: CASTDSHGGAFF. This chain links TRBV27 with TRBJ1-1; TCRdb indicates TRBD1, and absent DNA this call remains unverified. This CDR3 comprises 12 residues. Looked up from germline, CDR1 is MNHEY and CDR2 is SMNVEV (reference sequence).

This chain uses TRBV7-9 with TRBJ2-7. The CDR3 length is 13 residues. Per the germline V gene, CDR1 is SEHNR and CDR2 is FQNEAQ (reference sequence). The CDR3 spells CASSLKGYYEQYF.